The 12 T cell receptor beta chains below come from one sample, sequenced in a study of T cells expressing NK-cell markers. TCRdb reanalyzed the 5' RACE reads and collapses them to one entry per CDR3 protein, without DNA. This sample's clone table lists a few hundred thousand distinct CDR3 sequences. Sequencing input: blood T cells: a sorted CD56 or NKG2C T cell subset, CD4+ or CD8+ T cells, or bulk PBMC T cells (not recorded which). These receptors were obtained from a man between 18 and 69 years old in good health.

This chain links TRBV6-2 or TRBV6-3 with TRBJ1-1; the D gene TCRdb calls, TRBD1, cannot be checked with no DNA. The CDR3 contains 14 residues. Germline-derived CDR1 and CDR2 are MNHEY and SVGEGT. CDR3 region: CASSDRGGDTEAFF.

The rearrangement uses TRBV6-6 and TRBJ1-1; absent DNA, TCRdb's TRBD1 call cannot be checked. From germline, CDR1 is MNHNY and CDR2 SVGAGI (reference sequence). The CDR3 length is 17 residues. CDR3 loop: CASRISGTGYGNTEAFF.

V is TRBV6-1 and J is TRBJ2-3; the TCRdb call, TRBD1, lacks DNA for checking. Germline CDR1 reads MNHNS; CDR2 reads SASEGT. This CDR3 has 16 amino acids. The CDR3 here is CASSRTGTGFSDTQYF.

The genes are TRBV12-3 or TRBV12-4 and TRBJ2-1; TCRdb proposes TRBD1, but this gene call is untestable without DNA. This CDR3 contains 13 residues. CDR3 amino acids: CASKGQGFDEQFF.

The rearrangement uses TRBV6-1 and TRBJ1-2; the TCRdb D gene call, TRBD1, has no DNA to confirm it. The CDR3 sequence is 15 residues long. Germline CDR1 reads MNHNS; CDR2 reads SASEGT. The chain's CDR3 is CASSSLDRGNSGYTF.

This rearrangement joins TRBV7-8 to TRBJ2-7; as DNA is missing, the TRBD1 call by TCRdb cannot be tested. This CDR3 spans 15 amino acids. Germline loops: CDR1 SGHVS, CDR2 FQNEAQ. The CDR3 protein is CASTMGGRFTYEQYF.

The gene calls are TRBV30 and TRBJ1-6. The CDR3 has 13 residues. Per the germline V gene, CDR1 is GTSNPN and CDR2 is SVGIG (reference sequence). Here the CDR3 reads CAWSGQSNSPLHF.

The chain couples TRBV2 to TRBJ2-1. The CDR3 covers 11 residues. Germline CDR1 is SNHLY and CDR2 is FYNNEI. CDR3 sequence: CAGRTTNEQFF.

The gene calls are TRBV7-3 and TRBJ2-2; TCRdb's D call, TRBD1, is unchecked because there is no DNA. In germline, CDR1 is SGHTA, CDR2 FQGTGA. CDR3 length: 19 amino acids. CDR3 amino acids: CASSLVASGGPRRTGELFF.

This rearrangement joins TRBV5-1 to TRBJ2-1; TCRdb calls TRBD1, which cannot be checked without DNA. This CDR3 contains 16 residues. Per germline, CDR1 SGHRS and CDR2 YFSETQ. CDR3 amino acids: CASSLAPGQGGNEQFF.

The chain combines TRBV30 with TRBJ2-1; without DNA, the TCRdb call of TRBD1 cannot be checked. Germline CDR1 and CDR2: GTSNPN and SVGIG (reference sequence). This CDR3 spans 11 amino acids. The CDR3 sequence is CALTGYLEQFF.

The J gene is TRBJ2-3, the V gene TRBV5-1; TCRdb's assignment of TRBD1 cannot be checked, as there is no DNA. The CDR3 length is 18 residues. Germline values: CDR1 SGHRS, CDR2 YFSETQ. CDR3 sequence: CASSRTGGTTRPADTQYF.